These T cell receptor beta chains were read from a single sample in a study of CD4 T cell repertoires in COVID-19. For these receptors, no antigen is known. Some clones are missing from TCRdb's copy, which holds only in-frame ones; the method was immunoSEQ multiplex PCR. Of about 1,700 clones listed, more than 15% are singletons. The specimen comprised memory CD4+ T cells, cultured in vitro, sampled after recovery from COVID-19. The source of these receptors is a human donor who had COVID-19. Each CDR3 is given with its conserved first and last residue. D genes are given only for firm matches. Where a row states a size, it is once, few, many or the class of an expanded clone; other rows omit it.

few,TRBJ1-2,TRBV5-1,TRBD1,TGCGCCAGCAGCTTTGGACAGGGTCCTTATGGCTACACCTTC,CASSFGQGPYGYTF
medium-sized,TRBJ1-1,TRBV19,-,TGTGCCAGTAGTCCCGGGGTTATGAACACTGAAGCTTTCTTT,CASSPGVMNTEAFF
few,TRBJ1-2,TRBV6-2/TRBV6-3,TRBD1,TGTGCCAGCAGCAAGGACAGGGGAGGCCTCTATGGCTACACCTTC,CASSKDRGGLYGYTF
-,TRBJ1-3,TRBV7-3,-,TGTGCCAGCAGCTTCCTCCCCCGATGCTCTGGAAACACCATATATTTT,CASSFLPRCSGNTIYF
once,TRBJ1-6,TRBV7-8,-,TGTGCCAGCAGCTTCGACAGATATAATTCACCCCTCCACTTT,CASSFDRYNSPLHF
few,TRBJ1-2,TRBV5-6,TRBD1,TGTGCCAGCAGCTTCGACAGGGCGAGTGGCTACACCTTC,CASSFDRASGYTF
-,TRBJ2-1,TRBV18,TRBD2,TGTGCCAGCTCAGAGACTAGCGGCAATGAGCAGTTCTTC,CASSETSGNEQFF
large,TRBJ1-1,TRBV6-1,-,TGTGCCAGCAGTGAAGCCAGGAGGACTGAAGCTTTCTTT,CASSEARRTEAFF
medium-sized,TRBJ1-6,TRBV7-8,-,TGTGCCAGCAGCTTAGTATCGGGGAGGGCCCTCCACTTT,CASSLVSGRALHF
-,TRBJ1-2,TRBV2,-,TGTGCCAATCAAACTAGGGGGTCAGGGCTCTATGGCTACACCTTC,CANQTRGSGLYGYTF
medium-sized,TRBJ1-2,TRBV6-5,TRBD1,TGTGCCAGCAGTTACGGGCAGGGGGCGCTCGGTGGCTACACCTTC,CASSYGQGALGGYTF
-,TRBJ2-7,TRBV7-2,-,TGTGCCAGCAGCACCGGACAGACCTACGAGCAGTACTTC,CASSTGQTYEQYF
medium-sized,TRBJ1-2,TRBV19,-,TGTGCCAGTAGTCCCCGGACCGGCAGCCTATATGGCTACACCTTC,CASSPRTGSLYGYTF
few,TRBJ1-2,TRBV19,-,TGTGCCAGTGCGGACGGACGCTATGGCTACACCTTC,CASADGRYGYTF
few,TRBJ2-1,TRBV6-5,TRBD2,TGTGCCAGCGGACTAGCGGGGAGGTACAATGAGCAGTTCTTC,CASGLAGRYNEQFF
-,TRBJ1-6,TRBV5-6,-,TGTGCCAGCAGCTTGGCCACAGAAAGCTCCTATAATTCACCCCTCCACTTT,CASSLATESSYNSPLHF
medium-sized,TRBJ2-1,TRBV6-4,TRBD2,TGTGCCAGCAGTGCTAGCGGGTACAATGAGCAGTTCTTC,CASSASGYNEQFF
medium-sized,TRBJ2-7,TRBV11-3,TRBD2,TGTGCCAGCAGCCCCGGGGGGGTAGACTACGAGCAGTACTTC,CASSPGGVDYEQYF
medium-sized,TRBJ2-2,TRBV19,-,TGTGCCAGTAGTGACTTAGCAGGGGGGGCCCGAACCGGGGAGCTGTTTTTT,CASSDLAGGARTGELFF
-,TRBJ2-2,TRBV4-2,TRBD2,TGTGCCAGCAGCCGGGGACTAGCGGGAGGGGGGAGGACCGGGGAGCTGTTTTTT,CASSRGLAGGGRTGELFF
medium-sized,TRBJ1-2,TRBV29-1,-,TGCAGCGTTTTTGCCCGGACCGGGGACTATGGCTACACCTTC,CSVFARTGDYGYTF
-,TRBJ2-2,TRBV19,-,TGTGCCAGTAGAGACTTCCAGGCCGGGGAGCTGTTTTTT,CASRDFQAGELFF
medium-sized,TRBJ1-2,TRBV5-1,TRBD1,TGCGCCAGCAGCGGCGGACAGGGGGCTGTAAGCTATGGCTACACCTTC,CASSGGQGAVSYGYTF
-,TRBJ1-5,TRBV11-2,-,TGTGCCAGCAGCCTCGGCCTGTACAATCAGCCCCAGCATTTT,CASSLGLYNQPQHF
-,TRBJ2-7,TRBV19,-,TGTGCCAGTAGTCTTCAGACAGTACTCAGCTCCTACGAGCAGTACTTC,CASSLQTVLSSYEQYF
few,TRBJ2-2,TRBV5-1,TRBD2,TGCGCCAGCAGCTACGGGACTACGAACACCGGGGAGCTGTTTTTT,CASSYGTTNTGELFF
medium-sized,TRBJ1-2,TRBV5-1,-,TGCGCCAGCAGCTTGGCCCTAGGGCTATATGGCTACACCTTC,CASSLALGLYGYTF
-,TRBJ2-5,TRBV6-1,-,TGTGCCAGCAGTTCCGAAGGGCAGACCCAGTACTTC,CASSSEGQTQYF
-,TRBJ2-2,TRBV20-1,TRBD2,TGCAGTGCTAGTAGCGGGGGAAACACCGGGGAGCTGTTTTTT,CSASSGGNTGELFF
-,TRBJ2-2,TRBV4-1,TRBD1,TGCGCCAGCAGCCAACCGGACAGGGCTAAGGGGAACACCGGGGAGCTGTTTTTT,CASSQPDRAKGNTGELFF
few,TRBJ1-5,TRBV10-2,TRBD1,TGCGCCAGCAGTGATAGGGACAGGCGCAATCAGCCCCAGCATTTT,CASSDRDRRNQPQHF
medium-sized,TRBJ2-1,TRBV7-6,TRBD2,TGTGCCAGCAGCTTAGCCCCGGGCCTAGCGGGGAACAATGAGCAGTTCTTC,CASSLAPGLAGNNEQFF
few,TRBJ2-5,TRBV6-6,-,TGTGCCAGCAGTTATCGGGCCGCCTCCCAAGAGACCCAGTACTTC,CASSYRAASQETQYF
few,TRBJ1-3,TRBV30,-,TGTGCCTGGAGTAAACCGCGCCACGAGCCGAGCTCTGGAAACACCATATATTTT,CAWSKPRHEPSSGNTIYF
-,TRBJ2-4,TRBV29-1,TRBD1,TGCAGCGTGCTGACAGGGGGCGTAGGGAATAACATTCAGTACTTC,CSVLTGGVGNNIQYF
-,TRBJ1-6,TRBV27,-,TGTGCCAGCAGACGGACGATCGGAGCACCCCTCCACTTT,CASRRTIGAPLHF
medium-sized,TRBJ1-5,TRBV6-5,TRBD1,TGTGCCAGCAGTTCTCACAGAGGGGGCCTTCAGCCCCAGCATTTT,CASSSHRGGLQPQHF
-,TRBJ2-3,TRBV20-1,-,TGCAGTGCTAGTCCCCTGACGGATACGCAGTATTTT,CSASPLTDTQYF
-,TRBJ2-7,TRBV7-9,-,TGTGCCAGCAGTGTTTGGCCCAGCGAGCAGTACTTC,CASSVWPSEQYF
large,TRBJ2-2,TRBV5-1,TRBD2,TGCGCCAGCAGCCTCCGACTAGCGGGAGCCACCGGGGAGCTGTTTTTT,CASSLRLAGATGELFF
-,TRBJ2-2,TRBV10-2,-,TGCGCCAGCACAGGCGGGGGCCTCGGGACCGGGGAGCTGTTTTTT,CASTGGGLGTGELFF